The rows below give T cell receptor beta chains drawn from one sample of a study of tumor-infiltrating lymphocytes in primary liver carcinoma. TCRdb passed the multiplex PCR reads through MiXCR, listing each CDR3 protein once. The sample includes hundreds of thousands of distinct CDR3 sequences, 60% to 80% of them seen just once. Sequences were obtained from peripheral blood. The source is a man aged 40-55 years with primary liver carcinoma and hepatitis B virus infection. Each CDR3 is given with its conserved first and last residue. Each record gives: V gene, clone size, J gene, D gene, CDR3 DNA, CDR3 protein. A D gene is named only where the DNA matches it firmly. Clone size is stated in some rows and not others, as once, few, many or a class when expanded.

V: TRBV11-2; size: many; J: TRBJ2-1; D: NA; DNA: TGTGCCAGCAGCTTAGATGGGGCAAGAAAGCGGGCCTACAATGAGCAGTTCTTC; CDR3: CASSLDGARKRAYNEQFF
V: TRBV11-1; size: NA; J: TRBJ2-5; D: NA; DNA: TGTGCCAGCGCTGGAGGGTCGGGAGTAGATCAAGAGACCCAGTACTTC; CDR3: CASAGGSGVDQETQYF
V: TRBV11-1; size: NA; J: TRBJ2-7; D: NA; DNA: TGTGCCAGCGGCTTAGGCGGCAGGGACTACGAGCAGTACTTC; CDR3: CASGLGGRDYEQYF
V: TRBV29-1; size: many; J: TRBJ1-2; D: NA; DNA: TGCAGCGTTGAAATAGGGGGTCGGCAGGGCTACACCTTC; CDR3: CSVEIGGRQGYTF
V: TRBV4-3; size: many; J: TRBJ2-3; D: TRBD1; DNA: TGCGCCAGCAGCCGGTACTCCGGACAGGGCTTCACAGATACGCAGTATTTT; CDR3: CASSRYSGQGFTDTQYF
V: TRBV28; size: many; J: TRBJ2-7; D: NA; DNA: TGTGCCAGCAGTTTTTTAACCTACGAGCAGTACTTC; CDR3: CASSFLTYEQYF
V: TRBV11-2; size: once; J: TRBJ2-2; D: TRBD2; DNA: TGTGCCAGCAGCTTTCTCAGCGGGAACACCAGGGAGCTGTTGTTT; CDR3: CASSFLSGNTRELLF
V: TRBV29-1; size: NA; J: TRBJ2-1; D: NA; DNA: TGCAGCGTTTTTCGAAGTGAGCAGTTCTTC; CDR3: CSVFRSEQFF
V: TRBV19; size: NA; J: TRBJ2-2; D: NA; DNA: TGTGCCAGTAGTATTAGCGGAAGCACCGGTGAGCTGTTTTTT; CDR3: CASSISGSTGELFF
V: TRBV29-1; size: NA; J: TRBJ2-2; D: NA; DNA: TGCGGAGTTCGGGCAGGGATGGCCGGGGAGCTGTTTTTT; CDR3: CGVRAGMAGELFF
V: TRBV19; size: NA; J: TRBJ1-5; D: TRBD1; DNA: TGTGCCAGTAGTTGGACTTGGACAGGGACGAGCAATCAGCCCCAGCATTTT; CDR3: CASSWTWTGTSNQPQHF
V: TRBV7-9; size: NA; J: TRBJ1-5; D: TRBD1; DNA: TGTGCCAGCAGCTCCGGGACAGGGGGAGCCGGGAGCAATCAGCCCCAGCATTTT; CDR3: CASSSGTGGAGSNQPQHF
V: TRBV12-3/TRBV12-4; size: many; J: TRBJ2-2; D: TRBD1; DNA: TGTGCCAGCAGCCGGGGACAGGGATTGTTCGGGGAGCTGTTTTTT; CDR3: CASSRGQGLFGELFF
V: TRBV11-2; size: many; J: TRBJ2-2; D: NA; DNA: TGTGCCAGCAAGTCGGACTACGGCACCGGGGAGCTGTTTTTT; CDR3: CASKSDYGTGELFF
V: TRBV5-4; size: few; J: TRBJ2-2; D: TRBD2; DNA: TGTGCCAGCAGCTTCCTTCAAGCGGGAGGAACCGGGGAGCTGTTTTTT; CDR3: CASSFLQAGGTGELFF
V: TRBV30; size: NA; J: TRBJ2-3; D: NA; DNA: TGTGCGGCCGGCCTCACGGGAGGCACAGATACGCAGTATTTT; CDR3: CAAGLTGGTDTQYF
V: TRBV11-1; size: many; J: TRBJ2-1; D: TRBD2; DNA: TGTGCCAGCAGCGCCGGGACTAGCGTTTACAATGAGCAGTTCTTC; CDR3: CASSAGTSVYNEQFF
V: TRBV29-1; size: many; J: TRBJ2-1; D: TRBD2; DNA: TGCAGCGTTGAACCGGGGCTAGCGGGAGGGGGTGAGCAGTTCTTC; CDR3: CSVEPGLAGGGEQFF
V: TRBV29-1; size: NA; J: TRBJ2-1; D: TRBD2; DNA: TGCAGCCTACCGGGACTAGGAGACAATGAGCAGTTCTTC; CDR3: CSLPGLGDNEQFF
V: TRBV5-6; size: NA; J: TRBJ1-6; D: NA; DNA: TGTGCCAGCAGCTTGGGCGATGGCAGGGTCGGAAATTCACCCCTCCACTTT; CDR3: CASSLGDGRVGNSPLHF
V: TRBV12-3/TRBV12-4; size: many; J: TRBJ1-2; D: NA; DNA: TGTGCCAGCAGTCTGGACGGTACAGGAGCTGGCTACACCTTC; CDR3: CASSLDGTGAGYTF
V: TRBV6-1; size: few; J: TRBJ2-5; D: NA; DNA: TGTGCCAGCAGACCTAGGAACAGACAAGAGACCCAGTACTTC; CDR3: CASRPRNRQETQYF
V: TRBV12-3/TRBV12-4; size: NA; J: TRBJ1-2; D: NA; DNA: TGTGCCAGCAGTTTACCTCGGAACTCCAGCACCTTC; CDR3: CASSLPRNSSTF
V: TRBV5-1; size: few; J: TRBJ2-3; D: TRBD2; DNA: TGCGCCAGCAGCCCGGGAGTACTAGCGGGAGACGCCGCAGATACGCAGTATTTT; CDR3: CASSPGVLAGDAADTQYF
V: TRBV4-2; size: many; J: TRBJ2-7; D: TRBD2; DNA: TGTGCCAGCAGCCGTCTAGCGGGCTACTCCTACGAGCAGTACTTC; CDR3: CASSRLAGYSYEQYF
V: TRBV5-1; size: NA; J: TRBJ1-1; D: NA; DNA: TGCGCCAGCAGTCCGGGGAACCTTAACACTGAAGCTTTCTTT; CDR3: CASSPGNLNTEAFF
V: TRBV5-5; size: few; J: TRBJ2-5; D: TRBD2; DNA: TGTGCCAGCAGCCGGCCGGGACTAGTTGAGACCCAGTACTTC; CDR3: CASSRPGLVETQYF
V: TRBV28; size: NA; J: TRBJ1-1; D: NA; DNA: TGTGCCAGTCACCCTGGGGGGGGGGTCACTGAAGCTTTCTTT; CDR3: CASHPGGGVTEAFF
V: TRBV6-1; size: once; J: TRBJ1-5; D: NA; DNA: TGTGCCAGGAGTGAGGGGGAGTCGGATCAGCCCCAGCATTTT; CDR3: CARSEGESDQPQHF
V: TRBV5-4; size: NA; J: TRBJ2-4; D: NA; DNA: TGTGCCAGCAGCTCCGGACACAGGGACATTCAATACTTC; CDR3: CASSSGHRDIQYF
V: TRBV5-1; size: few; J: TRBJ2-1; D: TRBD2; DNA: TGCGCCAGCAGCTTTCGACTAGCGGGAGATGAGCAGTTCTTC; CDR3: CASSFRLAGDEQFF
V: TRBV11-2; size: NA; J: TRBJ2-5; D: TRBD1; DNA: TGTGCCAGCAGCACAGGGACAGGGGTGGAGACCCAGTACTTC; CDR3: CASSTGTGVETQYF
V: TRBV6-2/TRBV6-3; size: NA; J: TRBJ2-7; D: NA; DNA: TGTGCCAGTAGTTTCTCGCGCGGGACCTACGAGCAGTACTTC; CDR3: CASSFSRGTYEQYF
V: TRBV14; size: NA; J: TRBJ2-7; D: NA; DNA: TGTGCCAGCAGCCGCCCCACTTGCGGAAACGTATACGAGCAGTACTTC; CDR3: CASSRPTCGNVYEQYF
V: TRBV6-6; size: NA; J: TRBJ1-6; D: NA; DNA: TGTGCCAGCTGTAATACAGGAATTTCACTCCTCCACTTT; CDR3: CASCNTGISLLHF
V: TRBV5-6; size: NA; J: TRBJ2-1; D: TRBD2; DNA: TGTGCCGGCAGTACCGCGGGGGACGTCCTATACAATGAGCAGTTCTTC; CDR3: CAGSTAGDVLYNEQFF
V: TRBV6-1; size: NA; J: TRBJ1-5; D: NA; DNA: TGTGCCAGCAGACCGGGGCAGTGGGATCAGCCCCAACCTTTT; CDR3: CASRPGQWDQPQPF
V: TRBV5-5; size: NA; J: TRBJ2-7; D: TRBD2; DNA: TGTGCCAGCAGCCTGCTTGGGGGGGACGGCGAGCAGTACTTC; CDR3: CASSLLGGDGEQYF
V: TRBV6-2/TRBV6-3; size: NA; J: TRBJ2-2; D: TRBD1; DNA: TGTGCCAGCTGTTTCAGGGGGACCGGGGAGCTGTTTTTT; CDR3: CASCFRGTGELFF
V: TRBV11-2; size: NA; J: TRBJ2-3; D: NA; DNA: TGTGCCAGCGACTTATGGTCAGATACGCAGTATTTT; CDR3: CASDLWSDTQYF
V: TRBV30; size: NA; J: TRBJ1-5; D: NA; DNA: TGTGCCTCTACCACTTCGGGAGGCAATCAGCCCCAGCATTTT; CDR3: CASTTSGGNQPQHF
V: TRBV7-2; size: NA; J: TRBJ2-5; D: NA; DNA: TGTGCCACCTCGGTACAGACCCAGTACTTC; CDR3: CATSVQTQYF
V: TRBV7-8; size: NA; J: TRBJ2-1; D: TRBD1; DNA: TGTGCCAGCAGCCCGCGGGACAGGATCAATGAGCAGTTCTTC; CDR3: CASSPRDRINEQFF
V: TRBV6-1; size: many; J: TRBJ1-5; D: NA; DNA: TGTGCCAGCAGTGGGACAGACCCGAATCAGCCCCAGCATTTT; CDR3: CASSGTDPNQPQHF
V: TRBV4-2; size: NA; J: TRBJ2-3; D: TRBD2; DNA: TGTGCCAGCAGCCGGGAGGGCCCTAGCACAGATACGCAGTATTTT; CDR3: CASSREGPSTDTQYF